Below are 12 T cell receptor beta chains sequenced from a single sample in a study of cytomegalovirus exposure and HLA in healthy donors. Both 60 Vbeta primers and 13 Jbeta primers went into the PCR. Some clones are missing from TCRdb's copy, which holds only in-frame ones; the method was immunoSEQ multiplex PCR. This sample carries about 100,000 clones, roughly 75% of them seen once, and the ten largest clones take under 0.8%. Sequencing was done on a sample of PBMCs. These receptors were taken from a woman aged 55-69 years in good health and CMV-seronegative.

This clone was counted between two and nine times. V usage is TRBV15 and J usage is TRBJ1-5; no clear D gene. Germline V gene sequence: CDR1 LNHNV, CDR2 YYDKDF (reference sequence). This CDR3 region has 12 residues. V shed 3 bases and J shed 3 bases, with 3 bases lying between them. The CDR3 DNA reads TGTGCCACCAGCAGCTCCAATCAGCCCCAGCATTTT. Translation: CATSSSNQPQHF. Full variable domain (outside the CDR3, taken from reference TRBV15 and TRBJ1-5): DAMVIQNPRYQVTQFGKPVTLSCSQTLNHNVMYWYQQKSSQAPKLLFHYYDKDFNNEADTPDNFQSRRPNTSFCFLDIRSPGLGDTAMYLCATSSSNQPQHFGDGTRLSIL.

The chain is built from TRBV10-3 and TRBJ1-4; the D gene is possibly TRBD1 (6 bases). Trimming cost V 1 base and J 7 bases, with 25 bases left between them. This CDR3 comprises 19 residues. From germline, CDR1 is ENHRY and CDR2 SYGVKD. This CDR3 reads CAISEYPPGQGKTGEKLFF. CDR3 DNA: TGTGCCATCAGTGAGTACCCCCCCGGCCAGGGGAAAACTGGTGAAAAACTGTTTTTT.

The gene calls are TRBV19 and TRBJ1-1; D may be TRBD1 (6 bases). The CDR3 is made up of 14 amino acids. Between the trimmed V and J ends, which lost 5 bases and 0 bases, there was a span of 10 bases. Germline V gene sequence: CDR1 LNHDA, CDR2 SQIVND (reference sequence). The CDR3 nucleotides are TGTGCCAGTAGTGCTACAGGGTTGAACACTGAAGCTTTCTTT. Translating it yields CASSATGLNTEAFF.

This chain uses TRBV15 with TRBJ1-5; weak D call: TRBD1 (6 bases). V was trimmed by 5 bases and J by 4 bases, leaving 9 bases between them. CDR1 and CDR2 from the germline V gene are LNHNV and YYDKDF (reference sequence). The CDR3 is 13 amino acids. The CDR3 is CATSRGQNQPQHF. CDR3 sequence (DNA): TGTGCCACCAGCCGAGGACAGAATCAGCCCCAGCATTTT.

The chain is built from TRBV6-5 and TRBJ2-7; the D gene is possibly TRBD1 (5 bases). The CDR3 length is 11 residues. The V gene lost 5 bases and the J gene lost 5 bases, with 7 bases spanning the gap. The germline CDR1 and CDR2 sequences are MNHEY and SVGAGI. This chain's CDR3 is CASSRQNEQYF. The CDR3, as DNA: TGTGCCAGCAGTCGACAGAACGAGCAGTACTTC.

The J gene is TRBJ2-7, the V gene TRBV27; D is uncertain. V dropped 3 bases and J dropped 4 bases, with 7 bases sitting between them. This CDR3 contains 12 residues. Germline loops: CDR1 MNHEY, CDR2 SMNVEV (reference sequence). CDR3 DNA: TGTGCCAGCAGTTTTTTCGGTTACGAGCAGTACTTC. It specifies CASSFFGYEQYF.

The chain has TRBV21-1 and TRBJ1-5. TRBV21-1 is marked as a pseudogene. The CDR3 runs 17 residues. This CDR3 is CASNPGGEALGNQPQHF. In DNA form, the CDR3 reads TGTGCCAGCAACCCGGGAGGGGAGGCTCTCGGCAATCAGCCCCAGCATTTT.

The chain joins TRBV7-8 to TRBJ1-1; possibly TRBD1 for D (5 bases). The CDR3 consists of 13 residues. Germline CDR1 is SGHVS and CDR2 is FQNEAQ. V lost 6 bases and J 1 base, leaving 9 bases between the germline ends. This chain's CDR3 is CASRMGQNTEAFF. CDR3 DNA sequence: TGTGCCAGCAGGATGGGGCAGAACACTGAAGCTTTCTTT.

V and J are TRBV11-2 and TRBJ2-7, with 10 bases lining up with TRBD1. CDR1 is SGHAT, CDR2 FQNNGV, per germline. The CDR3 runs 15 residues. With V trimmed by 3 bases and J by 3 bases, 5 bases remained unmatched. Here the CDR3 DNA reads TGTGCCAGCAGCTTCTCCGGGACAGGGGTCTACGAGCAGTACTTC. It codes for CASSFSGTGVYEQYF.

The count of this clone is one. The CDR3 loop is CASRPGTGGPTYNEQFF. In DNA, the CDR3 is TGTGCCAGCAGACCTGGGACAGGAGGGCCTACCTACAATGAGCAGTTCTTC. The rearrangement joins TRBV7-2 to TRBJ2-1; 8 nucleotides match TRBD1. V was pared by 6 bases and J by 2 bases, with 12 bases of the junction left unmatched. Germline V CDR1 and CDR2: SGHTA, FQGNSA. The CDR3 runs to 17 residues.

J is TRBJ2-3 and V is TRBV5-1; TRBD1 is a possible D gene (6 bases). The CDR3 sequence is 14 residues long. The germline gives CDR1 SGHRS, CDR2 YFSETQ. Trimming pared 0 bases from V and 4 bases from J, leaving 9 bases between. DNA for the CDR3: TGCGCCAGCAGCTTGGGGTCAGGGGCAGATACGCAGTATTTT. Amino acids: CASSLGSGADTQYF.

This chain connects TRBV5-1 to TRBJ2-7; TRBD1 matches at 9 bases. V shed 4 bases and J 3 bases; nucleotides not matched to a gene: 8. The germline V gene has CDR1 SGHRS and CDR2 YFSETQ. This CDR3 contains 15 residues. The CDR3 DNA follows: TGCGCCAGCAGCGCCGGACAGGGGTTCGTCTACGAGCAGTACTTC. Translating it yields CASSAGQGFVYEQYF.